Listed here is a single T cell receptor beta chain. Its specificity is unknown. The sample is drawn from a study of cytomegalovirus exposure and HLA in healthy donors. General study findings and limits: Cytomegalovirus-associated status was assigned to fewer than 200 TCR beta chains.

Germline V gene sequence: CDR1 LNHDA, CDR2 SQIVND (reference sequence). The CDR3 spans 14 residues. V dropped 3 bases and J dropped 4 bases, with 12 bases sitting between them. The PCR employed 60 Vbeta primers together with 13 Jbeta primers. Clones were read by immunoSEQ multiplex PCR, and TCRdb kept only the in-frame ones, dropping some. The repertoire holds around 61,000 clones, with roughly 80% as singletons. The specimen sequenced was PBMCs. This TCR was sampled from a man aged 35 to 55 in good health and CMV-seronegative. This sequence joins TRBV19 and TRBJ1-2; D is perhaps TRBD1 (6 bases). CDR3 sequence (DNA): TGTGCCAGTAGTATTGAGGGGGTTGGCTATGGCTACACCTTC. Protein: CASSIEGVGYGYTF. The variable domain in full, completed from reference TRBV19 and TRBJ1-2, reads DGGITQSPKYLFRKEGQNVTLSCEQNLNHDAMYWYRQDPGQGLRLIYYSQIVNDFQKGDIAEGYSVSREKKESFPLTVTSAQKNPTAFYLCASSIEGVGYGYTFGSGTRLTVV.